This T cell receptor (beta chain) was identified in a study of radiotherapy plus CTLA-4 blockade in lung cancer. Germline CDR1 reads MDHEN; CDR2 reads SYDVKM. Trimming took 5 bases from V and 0 from J; bases not matched to a gene: 6. The CDR3 consists of 15 residues. Focal radiation was given together with CTLA-4 blockade (ipilimumab) to patients with chemo-refractory metastatic non-small-cell lung cancer. Of note for this clone: Its target is unknown.

General study findings and limits: Radiotherapy plus ipilimumab was followed by expansion in blood of tumor-derived TCR clones. Per reports, early blood T cell clone dynamics, plus interferon-beta, forecast response most strongly.

Sequencing was performed with immunoSEQ multiplex PCR; in TCRdb, only in-frame clones are kept and a portion is missing. The sample yields roughly 71,000 clones, approximately 78% seen once. V gene TRBV28 combines with J gene TRBJ2-7; 8 bases fit TRBD1. The TCR was taken from a human donor with non-small cell lung cancer who had a complete response to radiotherapy plus ipilimumab. The sequenced sample was peripheral blood, obtained from a patient treated with radiotherapy plus ipilimumab. CDR3 DNA sequence: TGTGCCAGCAGTGGGGTGGGGACAGGCTCCTACGAGCAGTACGTC. Amino acid sequence: CASSGVGTGSYEQYV.